Shown below are 12 T cell receptor beta chains from a single sample sequenced in a study of T cell responses to AZD1222 COVID-19 vaccine. Sequencing used immunoSEQ multiplex PCR; TCRdb keeps in-frame clones, though not all of them. The sample contains around 100,000 clones, around nine tenths of which appear only once. Material: peripheral blood, obtained 28 days after the second AZD1222 dose. The receptors come from an adult who received the AZD1222 COVID-19 vaccine.

The chain joins TRBV5-1 to TRBJ1-1; no clear D gene. Trimming cost V 0 bases and J 4 bases, with 10 bases left between them. CDR3 length equals 14 residues. In germline, CDR1 is SGHRS, CDR2 YFSETQ. This CDR3 is CASSLERGSTEAFF. The CDR3 coding sequence is TGCGCCAGCAGCTTGGAGCGGGGATCCACTGAAGCTTTCTTT.

The CDR3 here is CASSETSARTDTQYF. Here the CDR3 DNA reads TGCGCCAGCAGTGAGACTAGCGCCCGCACAGATACGCAGTATTTT. The chain uses TRBV10-1 and TRBJ2-3; 7 bases match TRBD2. With V trimmed by 2 bases and J by 1 base, 3 bases remained unmatched. Looked up from germline, CDR1 is WNHNN and CDR2 is SYGVQD (reference sequence). CDR3 size: 15 residues.

The chain couples TRBV5-4 to TRBJ1-5; D remains unclear. Germline CDR1 is SGHNT and CDR2 is YYREEE (reference sequence). This CDR3 region has 10 residues. Trimming shortened V by 5 bases and J by 8 bases, and 5 bases separated the two germline ends. In DNA form, the CDR3 reads TGTGCCAGCAGGTTAGAGCCCCAGCATTTT. This sequence encodes CASRLEPQHF.

The chain joins TRBV5-1 to TRBJ1-1; TRBD1 matches 7 bases. J was trimmed by 4 bases and V by 4 bases; bases with no gene match: 4. This CDR3 has 13 amino acids. From germline, CDR1 is SGHRS and CDR2 YFSETQ. The CDR3, as DNA: TGCGCCAGCAGCACATCAGGGGGCACTGAAGCTTTCTTT. Translating it yields CASSTSGGTEAFF.

The CDR3 bases are TGTGCCAGCAGTTACTCCCTTAGTAGCAATCAGCCCCAGCATTTT. The encoded protein is CASSYSLSSNQPQHF. The chain has TRBV6-5 and TRBJ1-5; D gene uncertain. CDR3 size: 15 residues. The V gene lost 0 bases and the J gene lost 0 bases, with 6 bases spanning the gap. Germline CDR1 is MNHEY and CDR2 is SVGAGI.

The chain combines TRBV4-2 with TRBJ1-6; D call uncertain. Germline loops: CDR1 LGHNA, CDR2 YNFKEQ. CDR3 length: 13 residues. V lost 4 bases and J 7 bases, leaving 8 bases between the germline ends. CDR3 protein: CASSLLSNSPLHF. The CDR3 DNA follows: TGTGCCAGCAGCCTCCTCTCAAATTCACCCCTCCACTTT.

The chain has TRBV3-1 (or the pseudogene TRBV3-2) and TRBJ2-2; D uncertain. V was cut by 3 bases and J by 4 bases, with 9 bases left in between. CDR1 LGHDT and CDR2 YNNKEL come from the germline V gene (reference sequence). The CDR3 totals 14 residues. The chain's CDR3 is CASSHTASTGELFF. CDR3 coding DNA: TGTGCCAGCAGCCACACGGCCAGCACCGGGGAGCTGTTTTTT.

The rearrangement links TRBV6-5 to TRBJ1-3; the D is unclear. Germline loops: CDR1 MNHEY, CDR2 SVGAGI. CDR3 length: 14 residues. The V gene lost 4 bases and the J gene lost 8 bases, with 15 bases spanning the gap. This chain's CDR3 is CASSSASGLDTIYF. In nucleotides, the CDR3 is TGTGCCAGCAGTTCAGCATCCGGGTTGGACACCATATATTTT.

This rearrangement joins TRBV28 to TRBJ1-2; 7 nucleotides match TRBD1. CDR3 length equals 13 residues. The V gene's germline CDR1 is MDHEN and CDR2 SYDVKM. V shed 8 bases and J 8 bases; nucleotides not matched to a gene: 11. In nucleotides, the CDR3 is TGTGCCAGCCGAAGGCCCGGGACAGACGGCTACACCTTC. Translating it yields CASRRPGTDGYTF.

This chain uses TRBV11-1 with TRBJ1-1, with D tentatively TRBD1 (6 bases). The CDR3 loop spans 14 amino acids. V was shortened by 7 bases and J by 4 bases, with 16 bases between the two germline ends. Germline CDR1 reads SGHAT; CDR2 reads FQDESV (reference sequence). The CDR3, as DNA: TGTGCCAGCAACCGCAACAGGGCAAGCACTGAAGCTTTCTTT. Its protein is CASNRNRASTEAFF.

This chain links TRBV5-4 with TRBJ2-3, with 11 positions matching TRBD2. V shed 1 base and J 3 bases; nucleotides not matched to a gene: 13. Germline CDR1 is SGHNT and CDR2 is YYREEE (reference sequence). The CDR3 totals 19 residues. CDR3 region: CASSLSIAGGNRATDTQYF. As DNA, the CDR3 is TGTGCCAGCAGCTTGAGTATAGCGGGAGGGAACAGGGCGACAGATACGCAGTATTTT.

The rearrangement uses TRBV12-3 or TRBV12-4 and TRBJ1-5; no definite D call. V was pared by 1 base and J by 7 bases, with 2 bases between. This CDR3 has 11 amino acids. The DNA of the CDR3 is TGTGCCAGCAGTTTAGGACAGCCCCAGCATTTT. Translated, it gives CASSLGQPQHF.